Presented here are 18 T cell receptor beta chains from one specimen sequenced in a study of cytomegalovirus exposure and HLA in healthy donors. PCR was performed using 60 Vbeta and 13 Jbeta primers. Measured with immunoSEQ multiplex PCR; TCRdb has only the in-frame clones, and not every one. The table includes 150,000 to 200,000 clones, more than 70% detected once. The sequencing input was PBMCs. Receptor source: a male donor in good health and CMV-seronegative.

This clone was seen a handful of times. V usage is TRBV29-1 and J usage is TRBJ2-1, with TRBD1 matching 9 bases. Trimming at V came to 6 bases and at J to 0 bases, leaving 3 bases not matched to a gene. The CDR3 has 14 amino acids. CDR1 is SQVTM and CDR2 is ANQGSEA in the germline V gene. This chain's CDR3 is CSVSTGGSYNEQFF. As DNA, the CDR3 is TGCAGCGTATCGACAGGGGGCTCCTACAATGAGCAGTTCTTC.

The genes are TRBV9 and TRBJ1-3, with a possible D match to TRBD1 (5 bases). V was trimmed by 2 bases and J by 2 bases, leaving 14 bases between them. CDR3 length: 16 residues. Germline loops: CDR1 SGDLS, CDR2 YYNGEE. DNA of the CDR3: TGTGCCAGCAGCGTTTGGGGCGTTGGTGCTGGAAACACCATATATTTT. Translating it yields CASSVWGVGAGNTIYF.

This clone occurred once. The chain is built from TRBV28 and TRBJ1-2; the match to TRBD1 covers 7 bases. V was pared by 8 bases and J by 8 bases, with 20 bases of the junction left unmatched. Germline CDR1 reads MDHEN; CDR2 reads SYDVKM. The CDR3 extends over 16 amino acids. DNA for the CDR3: TGTGCCAGCCGGGCCTTTACACAGGGGCAGGTTCGGGGCTACACCTTC. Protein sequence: CASRAFTQGQVRGYTF.

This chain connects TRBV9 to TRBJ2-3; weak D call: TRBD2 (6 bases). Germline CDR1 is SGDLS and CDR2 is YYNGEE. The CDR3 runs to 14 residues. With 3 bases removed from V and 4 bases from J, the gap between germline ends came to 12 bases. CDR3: CASSGPGTPDTQYF. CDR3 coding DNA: TGTGCCAGCAGCGGCCCCGGGACTCCAGATACGCAGTATTTT.

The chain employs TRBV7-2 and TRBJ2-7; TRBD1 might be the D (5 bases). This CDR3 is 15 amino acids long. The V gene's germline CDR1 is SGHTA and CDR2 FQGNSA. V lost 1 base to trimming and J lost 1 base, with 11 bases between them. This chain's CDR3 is CASSLGGSYSYEQYF. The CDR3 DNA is TGTGCCAGCAGCTTAGGGGGCAGCTATTCCTACGAGCAGTACTTC.

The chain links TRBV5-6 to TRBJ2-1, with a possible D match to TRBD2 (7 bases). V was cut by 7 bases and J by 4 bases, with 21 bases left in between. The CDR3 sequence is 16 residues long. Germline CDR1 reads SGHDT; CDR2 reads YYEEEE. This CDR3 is CASHGRGRDIYNEQFF. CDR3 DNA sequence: TGTGCCAGCCACGGAAGGGGGAGGGATATATACAATGAGCAGTTCTTC.

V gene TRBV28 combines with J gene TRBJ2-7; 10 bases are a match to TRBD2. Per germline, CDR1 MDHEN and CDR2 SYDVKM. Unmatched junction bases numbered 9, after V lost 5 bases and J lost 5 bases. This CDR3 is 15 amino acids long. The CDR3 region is CASSPPGSGRHEQYF. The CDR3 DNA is TGTGCCAGCAGTCCCCCCGGTAGCGGGAGGCACGAGCAGTACTTC. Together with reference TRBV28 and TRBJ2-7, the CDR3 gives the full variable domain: DVKVTQSSRYLVKRTGEKVFLECVQDMDHENMFWYRQDPGLGLRLIYFSYDVKMKEKGDIPEGYSVSREKKERFSLILESASTNQTSMYLCASSPPGSGRHEQYFGPGTRLTVT.

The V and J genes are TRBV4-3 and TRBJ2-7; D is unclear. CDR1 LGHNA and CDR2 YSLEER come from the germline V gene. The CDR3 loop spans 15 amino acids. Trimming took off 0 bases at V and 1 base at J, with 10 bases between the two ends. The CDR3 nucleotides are TGCGCCAGCAGCCAAGAAATGGCGGAGTCCTACGAGCAGTACTTC. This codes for CASSQEMAESYEQYF.

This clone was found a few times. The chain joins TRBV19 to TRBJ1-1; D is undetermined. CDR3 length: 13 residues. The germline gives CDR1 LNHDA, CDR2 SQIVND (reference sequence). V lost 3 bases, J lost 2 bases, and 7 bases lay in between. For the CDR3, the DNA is TGTGCCAGTAGTATCTCAGTTAACACTGAAGCTTTCTTT. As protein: CASSISVNTEAFF.

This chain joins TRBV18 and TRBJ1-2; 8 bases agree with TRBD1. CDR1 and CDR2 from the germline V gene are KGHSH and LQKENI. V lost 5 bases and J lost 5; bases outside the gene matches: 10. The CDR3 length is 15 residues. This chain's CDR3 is CASSSQTGVGYGYTF. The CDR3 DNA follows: TGTGCCAGCTCATCACAGACAGGGGTCGGTTATGGCTACACCTTC.

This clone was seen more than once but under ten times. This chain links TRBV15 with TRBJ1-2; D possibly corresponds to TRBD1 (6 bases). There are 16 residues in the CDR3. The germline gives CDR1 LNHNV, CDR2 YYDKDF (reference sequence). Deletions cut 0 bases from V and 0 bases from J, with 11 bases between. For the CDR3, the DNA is TGTGCCACCAGCAGAGAGGACAGAAACCCTAACTATGGCTACACCTTC. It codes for CATSREDRNPNYGYTF.

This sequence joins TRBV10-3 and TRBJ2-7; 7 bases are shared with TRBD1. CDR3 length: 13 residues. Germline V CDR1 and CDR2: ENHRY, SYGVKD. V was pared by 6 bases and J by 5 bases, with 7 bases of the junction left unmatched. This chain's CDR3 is CAISSGTVDEQYF. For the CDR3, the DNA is TGTGCCATCAGCTCCGGGACAGTGGACGAGCAGTACTTC.

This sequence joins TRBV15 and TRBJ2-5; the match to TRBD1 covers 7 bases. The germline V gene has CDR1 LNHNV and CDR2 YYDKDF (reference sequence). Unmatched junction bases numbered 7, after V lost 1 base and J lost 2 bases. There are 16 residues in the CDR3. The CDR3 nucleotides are TGTGCCACCAGCAGAGCCCCGGGACAGACACAAGAGACCCAGTACTTC. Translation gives CATSRAPGQTQETQYF.

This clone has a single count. The CDR3 coding sequence is TGCGCCAGCAGCTTGGGAGGGTTACCCTCTGGAAACACCATATATTTT. Translation: CASSLGGLPSGNTIYF. The chain links TRBV5-1 to TRBJ1-3, with D unresolved. This CDR3 region has 16 residues. V was shortened by 0 bases and J by 0 bases, with 10 bases between the two germline ends. Germline CDR1 and CDR2: SGHRS and YFSETQ.

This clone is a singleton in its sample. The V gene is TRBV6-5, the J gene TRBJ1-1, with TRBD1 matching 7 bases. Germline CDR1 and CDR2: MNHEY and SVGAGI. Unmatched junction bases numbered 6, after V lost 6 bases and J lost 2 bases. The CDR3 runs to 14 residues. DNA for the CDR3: TGTGCCAGCAGCCCCTGGGACAGCAACACTGAAGCTTTCTTT. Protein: CASSPWDSNTEAFF.

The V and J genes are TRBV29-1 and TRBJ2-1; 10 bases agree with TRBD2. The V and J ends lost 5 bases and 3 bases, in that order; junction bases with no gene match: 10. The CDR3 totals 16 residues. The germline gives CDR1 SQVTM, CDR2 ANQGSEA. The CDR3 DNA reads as TGCAGCGTTCAGCTAGCGGGAGCGCGGAACTACAATGAGCAGTTCTTC. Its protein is CSVQLAGARNYNEQFF.

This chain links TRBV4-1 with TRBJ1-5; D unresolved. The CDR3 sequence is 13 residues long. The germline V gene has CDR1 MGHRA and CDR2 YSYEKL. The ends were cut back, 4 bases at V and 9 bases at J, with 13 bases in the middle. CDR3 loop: CASSPEPALPQHF. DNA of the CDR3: TGCGCCAGCAGCCCGGAGCCGGCCTTGCCCCAGCATTTT.

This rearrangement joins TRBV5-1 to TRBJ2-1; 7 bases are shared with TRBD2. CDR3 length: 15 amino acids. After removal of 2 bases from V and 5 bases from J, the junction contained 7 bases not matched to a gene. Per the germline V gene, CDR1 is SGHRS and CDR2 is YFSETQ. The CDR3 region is CASSFGGRGDNEQFF. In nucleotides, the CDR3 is TGCGCCAGCAGCTTCGGGGGACGGGGGGACAATGAGCAGTTCTTC.